Listed below are T cell receptor beta chains from one sample, sequenced in a study of CD4 T cells in relation to SARS-CoV-2 and coronaviruses. Here immunoSEQ multiplex PCR was the method, and the copy in TCRdb shows in-frame clones only, minus some. The sample includes tens of thousands of clones, just over 75% seen only once; the top ten take roughly 3%. No antigen is known for these receptors. The sequenced material came from memory CD4+ T cells from PBMCs, cultured in vitro. These receptor sequences come from an adult with COVID-19. Each CDR3 is given with its conserved first and last residue. The D gene is left open where the match is weak. A clone size is listed for some rows: how often the clone was seen (once, few, many), or a class if it is expanded.

v_gene	d_gene	abundance	j_gene	CDR3aa	CDR3nt
TRBV10-1	-	few	TRBJ2-2	CASSEFDSTGELFF	TGCGCCAGCAGTGAGTTTGACTCCACCGGGGAGCTGTTTTTT
TRBV5-1	TRBD1	once	TRBJ2-7	CASSLRTGANPYEQYF	TGCGCCAGCAGCTTGCGGACAGGCGCCAACCCCTACGAGCAGTACTTC
TRBV19	-	few	TRBJ1-2	CASSMWLRNYGYTF	TGTGCCAGTAGTATGTGGCTCCGTAACTATGGCTACACCTTC
TRBV25-1	-	-	TRBJ1-4	CASSEPRGTEKLFF	TGTGCCAGCAGTGAACCCCGGGGTACTGAAAAACTGTTTTTT
TRBV24-1	TRBD2	-	TRBJ2-3	CATSETSGSGGDTQYF	TGTGCCACCAGTGAGACTAGCGGGAGTGGTGGAGATACGCAGTATTTT
TRBV30	-	-	TRBJ1-5	CAWSRTANSNQPQHF	TGTGCCTGGAGTCGGACAGCTAATAGCAATCAGCCCCAGCATTTT
TRBV5-1	TRBD2	-	TRBJ2-2	CASGRLAGVSGELFF	TGCGCCTCGGGGCGTCTAGCGGGAGTATCAGGGGAGCTGTTTTTT
TRBV5-6	TRBD2	-	TRBJ2-4	CASSLPAGLAKNIQYF	TGTGCCAGCAGCTTGCCAGCGGGGCTAGCCAAAAACATTCAGTACTTC
TRBV3-1/TRBV3-2	TRBD1	-	TRBJ2-3	CASSLGGGGTDTQYF	TGTGCCAGCAGCCTAGGGGGCGGAGGCACAGATACGCAGTATTTT
TRBV24-1	-	-	TRBJ1-5	CATSDPDSRDQPQHF	TGTGCCACCAGTGACCCAGACAGCAGGGATCAGCCCCAGCATTTT
TRBV3-1/TRBV3-2	-	-	TRBJ2-7	CASSQVLSEQYF	TGTGCCAGCAGCCAAGTGTTATCCGAGCAGTACTTC
TRBV28	-	-	TRBJ2-7	CASSLVPGIYEQYF	TGTGCCAGCAGTTTAGTCCCGGGAATTTACGAGCAGTACTTC
TRBV7-2	-	-	TRBJ2-2	CASTQGSTGELFF	TGTGCCAGCACCCAGGGGAGTACCGGGGAGCTGTTTTTT
TRBV30	TRBD2	-	TRBJ2-7	CAWILTSPLYEQYF	TGTGCCTGGATTTTGACTAGCCCCCTCTACGAGCAGTACTTC
TRBV2	-	-	TRBJ2-6	CASSDGSGGANVLTF	TGTGCCAGCAGTGACGGCAGCGGAGGGGCCAACGTCCTGACTTTC
TRBV3-1/TRBV3-2	TRBD2	-	TRBJ2-7	CASSQTSGLAGSQYF	TGTGCCAGCAGCCAAACATCGGGACTAGCGGGAAGTCAGTACTTC
TRBV11-2	-	-	TRBJ2-4	CASSTIGGTGGRNIQYF	TGTGCCAGCAGTACGATAGGCGGGACTGGGGGTAGAAACATTCAGTACTTC
TRBV18	TRBD2	-	TRBJ2-3	CASSPLGLAGADTQYF	TGTGCCAGCTCACCACTGGGACTAGCGGGAGCAGATACGCAGTATTTT
TRBV12-5	-	-	TRBJ2-1	CASGRENEQFF	TGTGCTAGTGGTCGGGAAAATGAGCAGTTCTTC
TRBV21-1	-	-	TRBJ1-5	CASSDPGGGQPQHF	TGTGCCAGCAGCGACCCGGGGGGAGGGCAGCCCCAGCATTTT
TRBV20-1	-	-	TRBJ2-7	CSASPLVAEQYF	TGCAGTGCTAGTCCGCTAGTAGCCGAGCAGTACTTC
TRBV12-5	-	-	TRBJ2-1	CASGHDRRGNEQFF	TGTGCTAGTGGCCACGACAGGCGTGGCAATGAGCAGTTCTTC
TRBV5-4	TRBD2	-	TRBJ2-1	CASRAGTSGNNEQFF	TGTGCCAGCAGGGCCGGGACTAGCGGAAACAATGAGCAGTTCTTC
TRBV4-1	-	few	TRBJ1-2	CASSHATVLDGYTF	TGCGCCAGCAGCCACGCGACAGTGTTAGATGGCTACACCTTC
TRBV24-1	TRBD2	-	TRBJ2-3	CATSGPSGRAYTDTQYF	TGTGCCACCAGTGGTCCTAGCGGGAGGGCCTATACAGATACGCAGTATTTT
TRBV20-1	-	-	TRBJ2-5	CSEGRETQYF	TGCAGTGAGGGGAGGGAGACCCAGTACTTC
TRBV18	-	-	TRBJ1-1	CASSPPDREAFF	TGTGCCAGCTCACCGCCCGACCGGGAAGCTTTCTTT
TRBV27	-	-	TRBJ2-1	CASSFGGRYNEQFF	TGTGCCAGCAGTTTTGGAGGACGCTACAATGAGCAGTTCTTC
TRBV5-6	TRBD1	-	TRBJ2-1	CASSLNLGQNNNEQFF	TGTGCCAGCAGCTTGAATCTGGGACAGAATAACAATGAGCAGTTCTTC
TRBV5-1	-	-	TRBJ2-5	CASSLLRDRETQYF	TGCGCCAGCAGCTTGCTGCGGGATCGGGAGACCCAGTACTTC
TRBV6-4	-	-	TRBJ2-3	CASSEGGATDTQYF	TGTGCCAGCAGTGAGGGGGGGGCCACAGATACGCAGTATTTT
TRBV10-2	-	few	TRBJ2-2	CASSTSGGELFF	TGCGCCAGCAGTACGAGTGGCGGGGAGCTGTTTTTT
TRBV10-3	-	-	TRBJ2-3	CAIAGSDTQYF	TGTGCCATCGCCGGCTCAGATACGCAGTATTTT
TRBV29-1	-	-	TRBJ1-2	CSVEDTAGSYGYTF	TGCAGCGTTGAAGATACTGCAGGGTCCTATGGCTACACCTTC
TRBV2	-	-	TRBJ2-2	CASNLATELFF	TGTGCCAGCAATCTAGCGACGGAGCTGTTTTTT
TRBV7-2	-	once	TRBJ2-7	CASSFRPSRDEQYF	TGTGCCAGCAGCTTCCGTCCTAGTCGGGACGAGCAGTACTTC
TRBV7-3	TRBD2	-	TRBJ2-5	CASSPTSGRAETQYF	TGTGCCAGCAGCCCCACTAGCGGGAGGGCCGAGACCCAGTACTTC
TRBV30	-	-	TRBJ1-5	CAWSSLGDQPQHF	TGTGCCTGGAGTTCTTTAGGGGACCAGCCCCAGCATTTT
TRBV3-1/TRBV3-2	-	-	TRBJ2-1	CASSQLSGEGRNEQFF	TGTGCCAGCAGCCAACTTTCAGGGGAGGGCCGCAATGAGCAGTTCTTC
TRBV18	-	few	TRBJ2-1	CASSPLSYNEQFF	TGTGCCAGCTCTCCTCTCTCCTACAATGAGCAGTTCTTC
TRBV24-1	-	-	TRBJ1-5	CATSDSGRTVDQPQHF	TGTGCCACCAGTGATTCGGGAAGGACGGTCGATCAGCCCCAGCATTTT
TRBV5-1	-	-	TRBJ2-5	CASSGGQREETQYF	TGCGCCAGCAGCGGCGGACAGCGAGAAGAGACCCAGTACTTC
TRBV28	-	-	TRBJ2-7	CASSLGGFYEQYF	TGTGCCAGCAGTTTAGGGGGCTTTTACGAGCAGTACTTC
TRBV19	TRBD1	-	TRBJ2-7	CASAPGQGAHEQYF	TGTGCCAGTGCCCCGGGACAGGGGGCCCACGAGCAGTACTTC
TRBV15	-	-	TRBJ2-7	CATSRDRSEQYF	TGTGCCACCAGCAGAGATCGGTCGGAGCAGTACTTC
TRBV7-2	TRBD2	-	TRBJ2-1	CASSLNLAGVNEQFF	TGTGCCAGCAGCTTGAATCTAGCGGGAGTAAATGAGCAGTTCTTC
TRBV6-1	TRBD1	few	TRBJ1-4	CASSEGTGTGREKLFF	TGTGCCAGCAGTGAGGGGACCGGGACAGGGCGTGAAAAACTGTTTTTT
TRBV20-1	TRBD2	-	TRBJ2-5	CSASSASGRGETQYF	TGCAGTGCTAGTTCCGCTAGCGGGAGGGGAGAGACCCAGTACTTC
TRBV11-2	-	-	TRBJ2-7	CASSSLKGHTYSYEQYF	TGTGCCAGCAGCTCTCTAAAGGGTCACACCTACTCCTACGAGCAGTACTTC
TRBV27	TRBD1	-	TRBJ2-1	CASSTTGSVSEQFF	TGTGCCAGCAGCACGACAGGGAGCGTAAGTGAGCAGTTCTTC
TRBV9	-	-	TRBJ1-2	CASSVGVANYGYTF	TGTGCCAGCAGCGTCGGCGTCGCTAACTATGGCTACACCTTC
TRBV3-1/TRBV3-2	-	-	TRBJ2-6	CASSHYPGFSGANVLTF	TGTGCCAGCAGCCATTATCCGGGATTCTCTGGGGCCAACGTCCTGACTTTC
TRBV23-1	-	-	TRBJ1-3	CASGGGLNDSGNTIYF	TGCGCCTCGGGAGGGGGGTTGAACGACTCTGGAAACACCATATATTTT